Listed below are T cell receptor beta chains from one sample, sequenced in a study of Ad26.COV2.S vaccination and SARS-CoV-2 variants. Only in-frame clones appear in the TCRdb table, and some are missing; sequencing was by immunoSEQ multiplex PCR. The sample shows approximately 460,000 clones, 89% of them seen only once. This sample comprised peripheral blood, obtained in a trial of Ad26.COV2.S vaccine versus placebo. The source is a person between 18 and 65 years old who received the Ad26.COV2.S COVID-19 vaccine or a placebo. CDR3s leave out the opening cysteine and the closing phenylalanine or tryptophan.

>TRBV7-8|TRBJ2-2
ASSSQRFNTGELF
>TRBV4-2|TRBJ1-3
ASSQEGVFNSGNTIY
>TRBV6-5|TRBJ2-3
ASGRGLTDTQY
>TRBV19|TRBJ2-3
ASSISDTKPTDTQY
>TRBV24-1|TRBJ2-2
ATSAIGQGGTGELF
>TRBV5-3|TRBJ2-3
ARSYWRTSGSVDTQY
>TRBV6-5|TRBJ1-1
ASSYSTGRYGEAF
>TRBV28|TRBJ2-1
ASSYRAEQF
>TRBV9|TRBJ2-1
ASSADGKLNEQF
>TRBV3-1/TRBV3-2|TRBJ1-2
ASSQPGREIYGYT
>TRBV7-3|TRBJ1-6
ASSFGAGRDSPLH
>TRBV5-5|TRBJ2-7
ASSFPGFFNEQY
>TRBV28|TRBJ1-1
ASSSQVGNEAF
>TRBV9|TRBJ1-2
ASSVDGRDYGYT
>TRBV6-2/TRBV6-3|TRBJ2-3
ASSPWEGKTDTQY
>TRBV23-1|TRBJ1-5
ASISLQGPNQPQH
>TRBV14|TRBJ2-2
ASSGSGGASTGELF
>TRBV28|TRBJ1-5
ASSPQDGHQPQH
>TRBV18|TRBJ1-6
ASSHHVVTVPTGGNSPLH
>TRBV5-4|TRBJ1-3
ASSLGGTMGNTIY
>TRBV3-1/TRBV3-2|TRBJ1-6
ASSQEGPQGYNSPLH
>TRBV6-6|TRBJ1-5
ASTLSIQGSNQPQH
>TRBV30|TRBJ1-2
AWSIDGPYGYT
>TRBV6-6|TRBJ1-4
ASSYYQGGPNEKLF
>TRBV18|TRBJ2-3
ASSPGPTGGHTQY
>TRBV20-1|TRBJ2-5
SASRKETQY
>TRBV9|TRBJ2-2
ASRGTSTNTGELF
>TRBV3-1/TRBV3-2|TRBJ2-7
ASSQGLASLLDREQY
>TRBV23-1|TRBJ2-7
ASSRPQEQGSYEQY
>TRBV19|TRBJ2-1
ASSKSLTYNEQF
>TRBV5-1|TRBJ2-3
ASSLARGSTDTQY